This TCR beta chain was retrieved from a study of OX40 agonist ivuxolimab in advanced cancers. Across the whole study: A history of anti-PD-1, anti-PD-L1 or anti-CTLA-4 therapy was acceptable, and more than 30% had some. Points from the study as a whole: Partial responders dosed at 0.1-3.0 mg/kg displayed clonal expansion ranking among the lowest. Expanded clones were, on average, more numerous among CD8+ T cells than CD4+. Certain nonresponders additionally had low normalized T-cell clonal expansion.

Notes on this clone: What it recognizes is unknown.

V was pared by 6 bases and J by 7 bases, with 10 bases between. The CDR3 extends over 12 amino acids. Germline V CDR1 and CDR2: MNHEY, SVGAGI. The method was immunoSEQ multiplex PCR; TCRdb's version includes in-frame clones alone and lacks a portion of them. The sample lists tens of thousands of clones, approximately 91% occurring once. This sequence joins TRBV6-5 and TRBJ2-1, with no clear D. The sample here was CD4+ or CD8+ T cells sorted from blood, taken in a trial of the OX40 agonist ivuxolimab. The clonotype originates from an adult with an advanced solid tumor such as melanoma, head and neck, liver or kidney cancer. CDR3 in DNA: TGTGCCAGCAGCCGTCTAGGGAATGAGCAGTTCTTC. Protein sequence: CASSRLGNEQFF.